These T cell receptor beta chains were read from a single sample in a study of blood T cell repertoires in COVID-19. The data were produced by immunoSEQ multiplex PCR, yet TCRdb's version contains in-frame clones alone and is incomplete. The sample has 65,000 or so clones, approximately 80% seen once. What was sequenced was peripheral blood. The receptors were gathered from a man older than 75 with acute or convalescent COVID-19. The conserved cysteine and the conserved F or W are not part of the CDR3 here. The order of the fields is V gene, J gene, CDR3 length, clone size, CDR3 protein. Clone size, where shown, is once, few, many, or a class for clones that have expanded.

v_gene: TRBV5-1; j_gene: TRBJ1-1; len: 14; abundance: NA; CDR3aa: ASSPLGARVNTEAF
v_gene: TRBV5-5; j_gene: TRBJ2-1; len: 12; abundance: few; CDR3aa: ASNKQGGIGEQF
v_gene: TRBV9; j_gene: TRBJ2-7; len: 12; abundance: NA; CDR3aa: ASSVGRSSYEQY
v_gene: TRBV19; j_gene: TRBJ2-5; len: 12; abundance: NA; CDR3aa: ASSSRGGGETQY
v_gene: TRBV2; j_gene: TRBJ2-6; len: 12; abundance: NA; CDR3aa: AKRQGAGANVLT
v_gene: TRBV5-1; j_gene: TRBJ1-2; len: 11; abundance: NA; CDR3aa: ASSLGLQNGYT
v_gene: TRBV5-1; j_gene: TRBJ2-3; len: 15; abundance: NA; CDR3aa: ASSLEAQTASTDTQY
v_gene: TRBV28; j_gene: TRBJ1-2; len: 10; abundance: NA; CDR3aa: ASSPGFYGYT
v_gene: TRBV2; j_gene: TRBJ2-3; len: 14; abundance: many; CDR3aa: ASSPGLAGTTDTQY
v_gene: TRBV3-1/TRBV3-2; j_gene: TRBJ2-7; len: 11; abundance: NA; CDR3aa: ASSHRATYEQY
v_gene: TRBV20-1; j_gene: TRBJ1-2; len: 12; abundance: NA; CDR3aa: SASSGDQSYGYT
v_gene: TRBV4-1; j_gene: TRBJ1-3; len: 14; abundance: NA; CDR3aa: ASSQELDRAGNTIY
v_gene: TRBV7-9; j_gene: TRBJ1-6; len: 13; abundance: NA; CDR3aa: ASSSPPLDNSPLH
v_gene: TRBV5-1; j_gene: TRBJ2-7; len: 14; abundance: NA; CDR3aa: ASSLDIAGGLYEQY
v_gene: TRBV5-1; j_gene: TRBJ1-2; len: 14; abundance: NA; CDR3aa: ASSLLQGGANYGYT
v_gene: TRBV11-3; j_gene: TRBJ2-7; len: 14; abundance: NA; CDR3aa: ASSLGGTGGTYEQY
v_gene: TRBV5-1; j_gene: TRBJ2-2; len: 14; abundance: NA; CDR3aa: ASSLRTGRDTGELF
v_gene: TRBV7-9; j_gene: TRBJ1-2; len: 12; abundance: NA; CDR3aa: ALQGDRLNYGYT
v_gene: TRBV28; j_gene: TRBJ1-1; len: 11; abundance: NA; CDR3aa: ASITGQYTEAF
v_gene: TRBV28; j_gene: TRBJ1-2; len: 12; abundance: NA; CDR3aa: ASSPREPLYGYT
v_gene: TRBV2; j_gene: TRBJ2-5; len: 11; abundance: NA; CDR3aa: ASSDPARGTQY
v_gene: TRBV27; j_gene: TRBJ2-7; len: 11; abundance: many; CDR3aa: ASSLAQAYEQY
v_gene: TRBV27; j_gene: TRBJ2-7; len: 13; abundance: NA; CDR3aa: ASSFTGGKSYEQY
v_gene: TRBV7-2; j_gene: TRBJ2-5; len: 14; abundance: once; CDR3aa: ASSSTATGIQETQY
v_gene: TRBV30; j_gene: TRBJ2-5; len: 11; abundance: NA; CDR3aa: AWSAANFGTQY
v_gene: TRBV24-1; j_gene: TRBJ1-1; len: 20; abundance: NA; CDR3aa: ATSDLGLHSGGAGSVNTEAF
v_gene: TRBV4-2; j_gene: TRBJ2-3; len: 12; abundance: once; CDR3aa: ASSQATSADTQY
v_gene: TRBV5-1; j_gene: TRBJ2-5; len: 11; abundance: NA; CDR3aa: ASSFEYQETQY
v_gene: TRBV28; j_gene: TRBJ1-6; len: 13; abundance: NA; CDR3aa: ASSIRLNTRSPLH
v_gene: TRBV10-3; j_gene: TRBJ1-6; len: 10; abundance: NA; CDR3aa: AIKGREERFH
v_gene: TRBV5-1; j_gene: TRBJ2-3; len: 14; abundance: NA; CDR3aa: ASSLGYNPSTDTQY
v_gene: TRBV5-5; j_gene: TRBJ1-1; len: 12; abundance: NA; CDR3aa: ASSSPGVTAEAF
v_gene: TRBV5-4; j_gene: TRBJ1-2; len: 13; abundance: few; CDR3aa: ASSLSGGGIYGYT
v_gene: TRBV2; j_gene: TRBJ2-3; len: 13; abundance: NA; CDR3aa: ASSEQGRGTDTQY
v_gene: TRBV5-1; j_gene: TRBJ1-1; len: 14; abundance: NA; CDR3aa: ASSLVTGRRNTEAF
v_gene: TRBV30; j_gene: TRBJ2-5; len: 11; abundance: NA; CDR3aa: AWSAAGLETQY
v_gene: TRBV12-3/TRBV12-4; j_gene: TRBJ2-3; len: 11; abundance: NA; CDR3aa: ASSSWDKDTQY
v_gene: TRBV5-1; j_gene: TRBJ2-3; len: 12; abundance: NA; CDR3aa: ASSLEQITDTQY
v_gene: TRBV7-6; j_gene: TRBJ1-5; len: 13; abundance: NA; CDR3aa: ASSPRTGTDQPQH
v_gene: TRBV5-1; j_gene: TRBJ1-2; len: 13; abundance: NA; CDR3aa: ASSLGPRDGYGYT
v_gene: TRBV11-2; j_gene: TRBJ2-7; len: 14; abundance: NA; CDR3aa: ASSSGLAGVFNEQY
v_gene: TRBV25-1; j_gene: TRBJ1-2; len: 11; abundance: NA; CDR3aa: ASSDSGEYGYT
v_gene: TRBV4-1; j_gene: TRBJ1-5; len: 12; abundance: NA; CDR3aa: ASSDRQWNQPQH
v_gene: TRBV20-1; j_gene: TRBJ1-6; len: 13; abundance: once; CDR3aa: SASLTGQQNSPLH
v_gene: TRBV2; j_gene: TRBJ1-5; len: 11; abundance: NA; CDR3aa: ASRTDSNQPQH
v_gene: TRBV5-1; j_gene: TRBJ2-5; len: 15; abundance: NA; CDR3aa: ASSFKKPGQIQETQY
v_gene: TRBV18; j_gene: TRBJ2-5; len: 12; abundance: once; CDR3aa: ASSLTTGVETQY
v_gene: TRBV6-9; j_gene: TRBJ2-7; len: 16; abundance: NA; CDR3aa: ASSPTNHKQGALGEQY
v_gene: TRBV25-1; j_gene: TRBJ2-3; len: 14; abundance: NA; CDR3aa: ASRPREGKGTDTQY